These T cell receptor beta chains were read from a single sample in a study of blood T cell repertoires in COVID-19. Assay: immunoSEQ multiplex PCR; the TCRdb copy retains only in-frame clones and omits some. The data show more than 200,000 clones, 80% to 90% seen once. The material sequenced was peripheral blood. Receptor source: a man aged 45-65 years with COVID-19, enrolled during active disease. CDR3s include the opening cysteine and the closing phenylalanine or tryptophan. The order of the fields is J gene, clone size, CDR3 length, V gene, D gene, CDR3 protein, CDR3 DNA. The D gene is left open where the match is weak. Clone size is not always given. Where it is, it says once, few, many or a class for expanded clones.

TRBJ2-7 NA 15 TRBV28 NA CASEGSGGSAYEQYF TGTGCCAGCGAGGGTTCTGGTGGGTCGGCTTACGAGCAGTACTTC
TRBJ1-1 NA 16 TRBV9 TRBD1 CASSVGTGDLYTEAFF TGTGCCAGCAGCGTAGGGACAGGGGATTTGTACACTGAAGCTTTCTTT
TRBJ1-5 NA 18 TRBV5-4 TRBD1 CASSRQGARFEVSQPQHF TGTGCCAGCAGCAGACAGGGGGCGAGGTTTGAGGTAAGTCAGCCCCAGCATTTT
TRBJ1-5 NA 16 TRBV5-6 TRBD1 CASSLWIGGGRQPQHF TGTGCCAGCAGCTTGTGGATTGGAGGGGGCAGGCAGCCCCAGCATTTT
TRBJ1-1 NA 14 TRBV6-1 NA CASSEATRNTEAFF TGTGCCAGCAGTGAAGCGACAAGGAACACTGAAGCTTTCTTT
TRBJ1-2 NA 13 TRBV30 TRBD1 CAWSPTGNYGYTF TGTGCCTGGAGTCCGACAGGGAACTATGGCTACACCTTC
TRBJ1-1 NA 16 TRBV3-1/TRBV3-2 NA CASSRLTDRPNTEAFF TGTGCCAGCAGCCGTCTAACCGACAGGCCGAACACTGAAGCTTTCTTT
TRBJ1-5 NA 14 TRBV2 NA CASSNTPGGQPQHF TGTGCCAGCAGTAATACGCCGGGGGGTCAGCCCCAGCATTTT
TRBJ2-1 NA 13 TRBV7-3 NA CASKTQGWFEQFF TGTGCCAGCAAGACGCAGGGATGGTTTGAGCAGTTCTTC
TRBJ1-4 few 14 TRBV2 NA CASSERRGNEKLFF TGTGCCAGCAGTGAAAGAAGGGGGAATGAAAAACTGTTTTTT
TRBJ2-2 NA 18 TRBV7-2 TRBD2 CASSLWGSGGYNTGELFF TGTGCCAGCAGCTTGTGGGGGTCCGGGGGGTATAACACCGGGGAGCTGTTTTTT
TRBJ2-7 NA 13 TRBV12-3/TRBV12-4 NA CASARGLPYEQYF TGTGCCAGCGCTAGGGGCCTCCCCTACGAGCAGTACTTC
TRBJ2-1 NA 16 TRBV30 TRBD2 CACVGLAGSNYNEQFF TGTGCCTGCGTTGGACTAGCGGGGTCTAACTACAATGAGCAGTTCTTC
TRBJ2-3 NA 15 TRBV11-1 TRBD2 CASSFSGGFLNTQYF TGTGCCAGCAGCTTTAGCGGGGGGTTTCTAAATACGCAGTATTTT
TRBJ1-5 NA 18 TRBV23-1 TRBD1 CASSQDYRDRYSNQPQHF TGCGCCAGCAGTCAAGATTACCGGGACAGGTATAGCAATCAGCCCCAGCATTTT
TRBJ2-1 NA 15 TRBV19 NA CASSREGTPYNEQFF TGTGCCAGTAGTAGAGAGGGGACTCCATACAATGAGCAGTTCTTC
TRBJ1-1 NA 14 TRBV6-5 TRBD1 CASRLDRVRTEAFF TGTGCCAGCAGACTTGACAGGGTACGGACTGAAGCTTTCTTT
TRBJ1-5 NA 12 TRBV30 NA CAWAEGGQPQHF TGTGCCTGGGCCGAAGGGGGACAGCCCCAGCATTTT
TRBJ2-7 NA 15 TRBV28 NA CASSSPRGSAYEQYF TGTGCCAGCAGTTCCCCTAGGGGGTCAGCCTACGAGCAGTACTTC
TRBJ1-2 NA 14 TRBV18 TRBD1 CASARDRGRGGYTF TGTGCCAGCGCCCGGGACAGGGGACGTGGAGGCTACACCTTC
TRBJ2-1 NA 15 TRBV7-6 TRBD2 CASSSGLAQVDEQFF TGTGCCAGCAGCTCAGGACTAGCTCAAGTCGATGAGCAGTTCTTC
TRBJ2-1 few 13 TRBV7-3 NA CASRVGLNNEQFF TGTGCCAGCAGGGTTGGACTAAACAATGAGCAGTTCTTC
TRBJ2-1 NA 17 TRBV11-2 TRBD2 CASSLVVRSGTHNEQFF TGTGCCAGCAGCTTAGTTGTTCGAAGCGGGACCCACAATGAGCAGTTCTTC
TRBJ1-4 NA 15 TRBV30 TRBD1 CAWSYRGRTNEKLFF TGTGCCTGGAGTTACAGGGGTAGGACTAATGAAAAACTGTTTTTT
TRBJ1-4 NA 16 TRBV27 TRBD1 CASSLARQGANEKLFF TGTGCCAGCAGTTTAGCCAGACAGGGGGCGAATGAAAAACTGTTTTTT
TRBJ2-1 once 17 TRBV9 NA CASSDPPLAPQYNEQFF TGTGCCAGCAGCGACCCACCTCTAGCGCCACAATACAATGAGCAGTTCTTC